Given below is one T cell receptor (beta chain) in context. Other DNA sequences within the sample encode an identical CDR3. V lost 8 bases to trimming and J lost 5 bases, with 12 bases between them. The CDR3 is 11 residues long. The germline CDR1 and CDR2 sequences are SQVTM and ANQGSEA. This entry belongs to a study of control samples from healthy donors and cancer patients. The assay was immunoSEQ multiplex PCR, and TCRdb's table has in-frame clones only and misses some. Of roughly 120,000 clones listed, about 95% were seen once; the top ten hold approximately 4%. The J gene is TRBJ2-5, the V gene TRBV29-1; D might be TRBD1 (5 bases). The source of this sequence is a man under 40 in good health. Sequencing was carried out using blood. Written as DNA, the CDR3 is TGCAGCCTCTGGGCAGGGGAGACCCAGTACTTC. Translating gives CSLWAGETQYF. Looking up the rest from reference TRBV29-1 and TRBJ2-5 gives the full variable domain: SAVISQKPSRDICQRGTSLTIQCQVDSQVTMMFWYRQQPGQSLTLIATANQGSEATYESGFVIDKFPISRPNLTFSTLTVSNMSPEDSSIYLCSLWAGETQYFGPGTRLLVL.